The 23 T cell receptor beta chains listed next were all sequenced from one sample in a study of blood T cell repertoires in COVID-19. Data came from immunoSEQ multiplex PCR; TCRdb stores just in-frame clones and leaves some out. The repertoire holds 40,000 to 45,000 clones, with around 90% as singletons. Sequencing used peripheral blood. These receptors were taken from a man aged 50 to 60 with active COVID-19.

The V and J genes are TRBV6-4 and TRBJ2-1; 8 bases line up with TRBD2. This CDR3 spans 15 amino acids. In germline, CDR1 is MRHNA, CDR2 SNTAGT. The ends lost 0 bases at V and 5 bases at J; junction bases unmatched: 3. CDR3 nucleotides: TGTGCCAGCAGTGACTCGGCGGGAGGTCACAATGAGCAGTTCTTC. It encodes CASSDSAGGHNEQFF.

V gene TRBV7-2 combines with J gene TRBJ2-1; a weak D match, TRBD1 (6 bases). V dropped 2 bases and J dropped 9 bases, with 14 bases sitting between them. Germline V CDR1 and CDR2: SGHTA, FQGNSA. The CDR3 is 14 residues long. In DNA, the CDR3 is TGTGCCAGCAGCTTAAAGCGAATACAGGGTGAGCAGTTCTTC. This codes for CASSLKRIQGEQFF.

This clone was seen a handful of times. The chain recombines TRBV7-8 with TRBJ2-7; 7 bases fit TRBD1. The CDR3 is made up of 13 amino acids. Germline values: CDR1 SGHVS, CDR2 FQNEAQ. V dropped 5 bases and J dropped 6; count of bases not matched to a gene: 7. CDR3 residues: CASSLDREREQYF. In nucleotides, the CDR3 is TGTGCCAGCAGCCTCGACAGGGAACGCGAGCAGTACTTC.

CDR3 DNA: TGCGCCAGCAGCTTGGTACCAGCGGGAGCGGGAGAGACCCAGTACTTC. As protein: CASSLVPAGAGETQYF. The chain links TRBV5-1 to TRBJ2-5; the match to TRBD2 covers 8 bases. Losses at the gene ends were 0 bases for V and 4 bases for J; bases not matched to a gene: 8. Per the germline V gene, CDR1 is SGHRS and CDR2 is YFSETQ. This CDR3 is 16 amino acids long.

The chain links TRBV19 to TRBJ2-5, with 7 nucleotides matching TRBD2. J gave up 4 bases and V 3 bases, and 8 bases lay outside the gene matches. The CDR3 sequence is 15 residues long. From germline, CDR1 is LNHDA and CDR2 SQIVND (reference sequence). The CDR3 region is CASSISAGAVETQYF. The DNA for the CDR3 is TGTGCCAGTAGTATTTCGGCGGGAGCGGTAGAGACCCAGTACTTC. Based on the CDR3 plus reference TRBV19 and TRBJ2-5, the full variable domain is DGGITQSPKYLFRKEGQNVTLSCEQNLNHDAMYWYRQDPGQGLRLIYYSQIVNDFQKGDIAEGYSVSREKKESFPLTVTSAQKNPTAFYLCASSISAGAVETQYFGPGTRLLVL.

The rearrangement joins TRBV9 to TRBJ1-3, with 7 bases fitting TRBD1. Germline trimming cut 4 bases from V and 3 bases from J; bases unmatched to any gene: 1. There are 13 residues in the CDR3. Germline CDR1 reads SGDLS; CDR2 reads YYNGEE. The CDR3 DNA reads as TGTGCCAGCAGCCGACAGGGTGGAAACACCATATATTTT. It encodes CASSRQGGNTIYF.

Written as DNA, the CDR3 is TGCGCCAGCAGCTTGGGGGCAGGGAACACTGAAGCTTTCTTT. The encoded protein is CASSLGAGNTEAFF. The chain combines TRBV5-1 with TRBJ1-1, with D hard to call. From germline, CDR1 is SGHRS and CDR2 YFSETQ. This CDR3 contains 14 residues. V dropped 0 bases and J dropped 1 base, with 7 bases sitting between them.

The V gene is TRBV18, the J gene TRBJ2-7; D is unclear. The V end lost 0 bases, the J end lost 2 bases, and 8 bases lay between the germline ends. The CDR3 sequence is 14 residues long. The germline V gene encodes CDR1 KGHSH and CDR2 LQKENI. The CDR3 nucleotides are TGTGCCAGCTCACCACCGGTCAGAACCTACGAGCAGTACTTC. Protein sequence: CASSPPVRTYEQYF.

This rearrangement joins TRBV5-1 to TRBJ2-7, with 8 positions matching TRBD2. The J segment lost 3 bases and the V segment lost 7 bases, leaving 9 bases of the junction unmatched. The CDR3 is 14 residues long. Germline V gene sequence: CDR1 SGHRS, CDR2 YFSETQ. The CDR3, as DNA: TGCGCCAGCGCGCCGGGACTAGGGGGCTACGAGCAGTACTTC. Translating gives CASAPGLGGYEQYF.

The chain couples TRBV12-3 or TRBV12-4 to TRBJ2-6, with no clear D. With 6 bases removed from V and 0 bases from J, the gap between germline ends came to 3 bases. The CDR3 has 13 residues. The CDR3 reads CASSNSGANVLTF. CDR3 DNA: TGTGCCAGCAGCAACTCTGGGGCCAACGTCCTGACTTTC.

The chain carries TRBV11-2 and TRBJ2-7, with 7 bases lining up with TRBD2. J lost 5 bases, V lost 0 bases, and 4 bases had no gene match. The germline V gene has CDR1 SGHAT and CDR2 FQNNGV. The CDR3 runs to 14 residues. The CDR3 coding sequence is TGTGCCAGCAGCTTAGAACGCGGGAGCCACGAGCAGTACTTC. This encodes CASSLERGSHEQYF. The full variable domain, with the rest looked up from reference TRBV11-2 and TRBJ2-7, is EAGVAQSPRYKIIEKRQSVAFWCNPISGHATLYWYQQILGQGPKLLIQFQNNGVVDDSQLPKDRFSAERLKGVDSTLKIQPAKLEDSAVYLCASSLERGSHEQYFGPGTRLTVT.

CDR3 in DNA: TGTGCCAGCAGTGAACTGGGGCATCAGCCCCAGCATTTT. This sequence encodes CASSELGHQPQHF. This chain links TRBV6-1 with TRBJ1-5; the D gene is possibly TRBD1 (5 bases). The CDR3 contains 13 residues. Germline V gene lookup returns CDR1 MNHNS and CDR2 SASEGT. V was cut by 2 bases and J by 5 bases, with 7 bases left in between.

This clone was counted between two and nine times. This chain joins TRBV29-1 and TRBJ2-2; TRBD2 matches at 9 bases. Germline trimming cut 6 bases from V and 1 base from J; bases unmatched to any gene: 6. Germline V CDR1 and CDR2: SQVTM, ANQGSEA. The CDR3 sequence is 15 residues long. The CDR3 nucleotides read TGCAGCGTGCGGACTAGCGAGGTGAACACCGGGGAGCTGTTTTTT. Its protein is CSVRTSEVNTGELFF.

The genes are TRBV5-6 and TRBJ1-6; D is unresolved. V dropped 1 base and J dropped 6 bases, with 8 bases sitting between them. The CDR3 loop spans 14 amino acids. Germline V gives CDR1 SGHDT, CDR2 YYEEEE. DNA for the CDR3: TGTGCCAGCAGCTTGTCACAGTTTAATTCACCCCTCCACTTT. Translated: CASSLSQFNSPLHF.

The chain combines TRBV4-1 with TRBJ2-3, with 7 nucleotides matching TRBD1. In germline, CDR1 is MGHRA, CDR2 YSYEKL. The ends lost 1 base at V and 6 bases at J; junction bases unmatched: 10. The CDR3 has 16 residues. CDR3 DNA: TGCGCCAGCAGCCAAGGGATCGGACAGGACCCCGATACGCAGTATTTT. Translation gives CASSQGIGQDPDTQYF.

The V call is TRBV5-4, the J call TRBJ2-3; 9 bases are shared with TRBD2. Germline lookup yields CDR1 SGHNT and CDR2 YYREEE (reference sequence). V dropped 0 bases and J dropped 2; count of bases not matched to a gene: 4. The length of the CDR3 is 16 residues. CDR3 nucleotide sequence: TGTGCCAGCAGCTTGGAGCTAGCGGGGTCCACAGATACGCAGTATTTT. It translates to CASSLELAGSTDTQYF.

CDR3 DNA sequence: TGTGCCAGCAGCTTTGGGGCAGGGAGGACAGATACGCAGTATTTT. It yields the protein CASSFGAGRTDTQYF. The V gene is TRBV7-7, the J gene TRBJ2-3; D may be TRBD2 (6 bases). The CDR3 has 15 residues. Deletions cut 3 bases from V and 3 bases from J, with 13 bases between. Germline V gives CDR1 SSHAT, CDR2 FNYEAQ (reference sequence).

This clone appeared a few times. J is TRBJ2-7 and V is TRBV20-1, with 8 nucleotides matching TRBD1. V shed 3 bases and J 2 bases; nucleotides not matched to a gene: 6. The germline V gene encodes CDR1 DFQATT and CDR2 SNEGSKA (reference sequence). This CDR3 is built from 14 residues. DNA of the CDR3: TGCAGTGCTAGTGGCAGGGGGCTCGCCTACGAGCAGTACTTC. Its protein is CSASGRGLAYEQYF.

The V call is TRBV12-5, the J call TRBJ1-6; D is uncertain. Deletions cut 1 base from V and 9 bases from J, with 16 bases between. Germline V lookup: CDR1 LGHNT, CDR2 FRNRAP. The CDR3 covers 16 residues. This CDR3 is CASGLDRVLIGSPLHF. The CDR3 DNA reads TGTGCTAGTGGTTTGGACCGGGTCCTGATAGGTTCACCCCTCCACTTT.

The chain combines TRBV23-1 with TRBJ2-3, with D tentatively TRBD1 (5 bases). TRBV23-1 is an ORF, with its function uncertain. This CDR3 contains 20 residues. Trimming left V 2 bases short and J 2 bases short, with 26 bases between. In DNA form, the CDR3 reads TGCGCCAGCAGTCAAAACCTTCGAGTACCGGGCAGGGCCGACACAGATACGCAGTATTTT. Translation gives CASSQNLRVPGRADTDTQYF.

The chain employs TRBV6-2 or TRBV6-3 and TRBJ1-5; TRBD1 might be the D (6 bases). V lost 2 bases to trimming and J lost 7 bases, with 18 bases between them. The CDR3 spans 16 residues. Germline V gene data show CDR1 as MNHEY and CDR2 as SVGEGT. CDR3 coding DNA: TGTGCCAGCAGTTACGAACGGACAGCCGGGGGGCAGCCCCAGCATTTT. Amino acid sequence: CASSYERTAGGQPQHF.

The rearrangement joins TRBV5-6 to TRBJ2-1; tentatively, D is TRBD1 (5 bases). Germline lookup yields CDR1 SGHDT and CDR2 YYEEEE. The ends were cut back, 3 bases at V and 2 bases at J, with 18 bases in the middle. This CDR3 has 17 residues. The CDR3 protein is CASSSGVRGTTYNEQFF. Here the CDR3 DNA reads TGTGCCAGCAGCTCGGGTGTTAGGGGAACGACCTACAATGAGCAGTTCTTC.

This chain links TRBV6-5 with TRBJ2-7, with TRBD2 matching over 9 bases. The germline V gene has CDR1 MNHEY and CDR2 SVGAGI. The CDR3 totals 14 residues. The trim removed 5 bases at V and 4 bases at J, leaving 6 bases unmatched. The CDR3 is CASSPGTSTYEQYF. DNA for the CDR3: TGTGCCAGCAGTCCCGGGACTAGCACTTACGAGCAGTACTTC.